Following are 29 T cell receptor beta chains from one sample sequenced in a study of blood T cells in healthy people across ages. Primed by a sample-barcoded 5' primer and a J-beta primer mix, a second PCR proceeded for about 7 to 11 cycles. TCRdb itself ran the 5' RACE reads through MiXCR, one entry per CDR3 protein. The profile shows some 1,800,000 distinct CDR3 sequences, around 40% of them singletons. Sequenced sample: blood. These receptors were collected from a human donor in good health.

CDR3 nucleotide sequence: TGTGCCAGCAGTCAAAGGACAGGGATAACCCACGAGCAGTACTTC. Its protein is CASSQRTGITHEQYF. This chain links TRBV7-8 with TRBJ2-7; 8 bases are shared with TRBD1. Germline CDR1 is SGHVS and CDR2 is FQNEAQ. Trimming at V came to 6 bases and at J to 5 bases, leaving 12 bases not matched to a gene. This CDR3 has 15 residues.

The J gene is TRBJ1-1, the V gene TRBV7-3, with D hard to call. V lost 1 base to trimming and J lost 0 bases, with 9 bases between them. The CDR3 runs 15 residues. CDR1 SGHTA and CDR2 FQGTGA come from the germline V gene. Written as DNA, the CDR3 is TGTGCCAGCAGCTTAAGCGCACTCATGAACACTGAAGCTTTCTTT. This translates into CASSLSALMNTEAFF.

This clonotype was counted ten times or more. The chain couples TRBV28 to TRBJ2-5; the D gene is possibly TRBD1 (6 bases). V was shortened by 5 bases and J by 4 bases, with 17 bases between the two germline ends. CDR3 length: 15 amino acids. Germline V gene lookup returns CDR1 MDHEN and CDR2 SYDVKM. CDR3 sequence: CASSLAPGVSETQYF. The CDR3 bases are TGTGCCAGCAGTCTAGCCCCAGGGGTTTCAGAGACCCAGTACTTC. Supplemented by reference TRBV28 and TRBJ2-5, the full variable domain reads DVKVTQSSRYLVKRTGEKVFLECVQDMDHENMFWYRQDPGLGLRLIYFSYDVKMKEKGDIPEGYSVSREKKERFSLILESASTNQTSMYLCASSLAPGVSETQYFGPGTRLLVL.

This chain links TRBV28 with TRBJ1-2; D is undetermined. From germline, CDR1 is MDHEN and CDR2 SYDVKM. This CDR3 spans 15 amino acids. Trimming removed 2 bases from V and 8 bases from J, with 18 bases in between. This chain's CDR3 is CASSLQSVTLSGYTF. The CDR3 DNA reads as TGTGCCAGCAGTTTACAGTCAGTAACCTTATCCGGCTACACCTTC.

There are a few counts of this clonotype. The V call is TRBV9, the J call TRBJ2-1, with D perhaps being TRBD1 or TRBD2 (5 bases each). CDR3 length: 15 amino acids. V was cut by 4 bases and J by 8 bases, with 19 bases left in between. From germline, CDR1 is SGDLS and CDR2 YYNGEE. CDR3 coding DNA: TGTGCCAGCAGCCCCTCCCCCGGGGCGAAAGATGAGCAGTTCTTC. Its translation is CASSPSPGAKDEQFF.

This clonotype was counted between two and nine times. CDR3 bases: TGTGCCAGCAGCGTAGCTAGCGGGGGAGGGGAGACCCAGTACTTC. It translates to CASSVASGGGETQYF. The rearrangement uses TRBV9 and TRBJ2-5; TRBD2 matches 10 bases. V dropped 0 bases and J dropped 5; count of bases not matched to a gene: 4. Germline V gene lookup returns CDR1 SGDLS and CDR2 YYNGEE. The CDR3 covers 15 residues. Looking up the rest from reference TRBV9 and TRBJ2-5 gives the full variable domain: DSGVTQTPKHLITATGQRVTLRCSPRSGDLSVYWYQQSLDQGLQFLIQYYNGEERAKGNILERFSAQQFPDLHSELNLSSLELGDSALYFCASSVASGGGETQYFGPGTRLLVL.

Ten or more counts support this clonotype. The chain carries TRBV6-5 and TRBJ1-2, with TRBD1 as a possible D gene (6 bases). Germline CDR1 and CDR2: MNHEY and SVGAGI. The V and J ends lost 0 bases and 8 bases respectively, with 10 bases between them. This CDR3 has 13 amino acids. The CDR3 spells CASSYSTGYGYTF. In DNA form, the CDR3 reads TGTGCCAGCAGTTACTCGACAGGCTACGGCTACACCTTC.

The V and J genes are TRBV4-3 and TRBJ1-1; unclear D gene. The germline V and J ends were trimmed by 6 bases and 6 bases, with 23 bases remaining between them. The CDR3 has 16 amino acids. Germline V gives CDR1 LGHNA, CDR2 YSLEER. The CDR3 protein is CASRPRLVEVTPEAFF. CDR3 sequence (DNA): TGCGCCAGCAGACCGCGTTTGGTAGAGGTGACCCCTGAAGCTTTCTTT.

The chain carries TRBV11-2 and TRBJ2-1; TRBD2 is a possible D gene (5 bases). CDR3 length equals 15 residues. CDR1 and CDR2 (germline): SGHAT, FQNNGV. Trimming removed 0 bases at V and 7 bases at J, with 13 bases between. The CDR3 spells CASSLDPAGVNEQFF. The DNA of the CDR3 is TGTGCCAGCAGCTTAGATCCGGCGGGTGTTAATGAGCAGTTCTTC.

This clonotype was counted between two and nine times. This chain joins TRBV27 and TRBJ1-6; D call uncertain. Looked up from germline, CDR1 is MNHEY and CDR2 is SMNVEV (reference sequence). This CDR3 has 17 residues. Between the trimmed V and J ends, which lost 6 bases and 9 bases, there was a span of 24 bases. Here the CDR3 DNA reads TGTGCCAGCAGCTACAAAACGGAAAGGTTCTATGGTTCACCCCTCCACTTT. As protein: CASSYKTERFYGSPLHF.

This clonotype was seen only a few times. V gene TRBV12-3 or TRBV12-4 combines with J gene TRBJ2-3; D not certain. There are 12 residues in the CDR3. With 2 bases removed from V and 7 bases from J, the gap between germline ends came to 7 bases. In DNA form, the CDR3 reads TGTGCCAGCAGTTTACGGGTACATACGCAGTATTTT. Its protein product is CASSLRVHTQYF.

The chain joins TRBV28 to TRBJ2-7, with a possible D match to TRBD2 (6 bases). The ends were cut back, 6 bases at V and 3 bases at J, with 15 bases in the middle. CDR3 length: 14 residues. From germline, CDR1 is MDHEN and CDR2 SYDVKM. The CDR3 DNA follows: TGTGCCAGCAGCCGACTAGTCTCGCTCTACGAGCAGTACTTC. Amino acids: CASSRLVSLYEQYF.

The chain links TRBV7-9 to TRBJ2-1; 8 positions match TRBD2. Per the germline V gene, CDR1 is SEHNR and CDR2 is FQNEAQ (reference sequence). Trimming cost V 7 bases and J 0 bases; bases outside gene matches: 8. CDR3 length equals 16 residues. In nucleotides, the CDR3 is TGTGCCAGCACCCAGACGGGGGGGAGCTCCTACAATGAGCAGTTCTTC. The encoded protein is CASTQTGGSSYNEQFF.

The table lists this clonotype with a few counts. The chain couples TRBV4-2 to TRBJ2-7; the match to TRBD1 covers 8 bases. The CDR3 extends over 15 amino acids. With 1 base clipped from V and 3 bases from J, the junction kept 5 bases outside the gene matches. Germline V gene data show CDR1 as LGHNA and CDR2 as YNFKEQ. The CDR3 DNA reads as TGTGCCAGCAGCCAAGTAGACAGGGGAGGCTACGAGCAGTACTTC. Amino acid sequence: CASSQVDRGGYEQYF.

The genes are TRBV18 and TRBJ1-4, with a tentative D call TRBD1 (6 bases). V was clipped by 3 bases and J by 0 bases, with 14 bases between them. Germline V CDR1 and CDR2: KGHSH, LQKENI. The CDR3 sequence is 17 residues long. CDR3 sequence (DNA): TGTGCCAGCTCACCTTTCGGGGGGGCTGCAACTAATGAAAAACTGTTTTTT. Encoded protein: CASSPFGGAATNEKLFF.

The chain is built from TRBV28 and TRBJ2-5, with 12 bases matching TRBD2. There are 15 residues in the CDR3. Germline V gene sequence: CDR1 MDHEN, CDR2 SYDVKM. V gave up 6 bases and J gave up 5 bases; unmatched junction bases: 7. This CDR3 reads CASRTGTSGRETQYF. CDR3 in DNA: TGTGCCAGCAGAACCGGGACTAGCGGGCGGGAGACCCAGTACTTC.

The chain is built from TRBV5-1 and TRBJ2-7; 9 bases align to TRBD1. V shed 4 bases and J 5 bases; nucleotides not matched to a gene: 10. Germline loops: CDR1 SGHRS, CDR2 YFSETQ. There are 15 residues in the CDR3. The CDR3 DNA is TGCGCCAGCAGCAATCACCGGGACAGGGCGGACGAGCAGTACTTC. Protein product: CASSNHRDRADEQYF.

This chain connects TRBV7-2 to TRBJ1-5; D is perhaps TRBD1 (5 bases). The germline gives CDR1 SGHTA, CDR2 FQGNSA. The CDR3 loop spans 15 amino acids. V was pared by 5 bases and J by 7 bases, with 18 bases between. This CDR3 reads CASSLGEGRDQPQHF. CDR3 nucleotide sequence: TGTGCCAGCAGCCTGGGGGAGGGGCGGGACCAGCCCCAGCATTTT. The whole variable domain, filled in from reference TRBV7-2 and TRBJ1-5, reads GAGVSQSPSNKVTEKGKDVELRCDPISGHTALYWYRQSLGQGLEFLIYFQGNSAPDKSGLPSDRFSAERTGGSVSTLTIQRTQQEDSAVYLCASSLGEGRDQPQHFGDGTRLSIL.

Comment on this clonotype: The junction differs from germline at one of its ends, possibly a read error. DNA of the CDR3: TGTGCCAGCAGCCCCCCGGGACAGGGCCCTGGGGCCAACGTTCTGACTTTC. Amino acid sequence: CASSPPGQGPGANVLTF. The genes are TRBV14 and TRBJ2-6; the match to TRBD1 covers 9 bases. CDR1 and CDR2 from the germline V gene are SGHDN and FVKESK. This CDR3 has 17 amino acids.

This clonotype was detected many times. CDR3 loop: CSVDKDYFNEQFF. CDR3 nucleotide sequence: TGCAGCGTTGACAAGGACTACTTCAATGAGCAGTTCTTC. The chain is built from TRBV29-1 and TRBJ2-1, with D possibly matching TRBD2 (6 bases). CDR1 and CDR2 from the germline V gene are SQVTM and ANQGSEA. CDR3 length: 13 amino acids. Trimming shortened V by 3 bases and J by 6 bases, and 12 bases separated the two germline ends.

The chain has TRBV7-2 and TRBJ2-7; TRBD2 aligns across 12 bases. With 1 base clipped from V and 12 bases from J, the junction kept 19 bases outside the gene matches. The CDR3 totals 18 residues. Germline CDR1 and CDR2: SGHTA and FQGNSA. The DNA for the CDR3 is TGTGCCAGCAGCTTAGGGTTCCTAGCGGGGGGGCCTGGAGAGACCCTGTACTTC. This gives the protein CASSLGFLAGGPGETLYF.

The V and J genes are TRBV28 and TRBJ1-1, with 8 bases fitting TRBD1. The CDR3 totals 15 residues. Trimming cost V 6 bases and J 0 bases; bases outside gene matches: 6. CDR1 MDHEN and CDR2 SYDVKM come from the germline V gene. The CDR3 region has the DNA TGTGCCAGCAGCCGGATGACAGGGGTGAACACTGAAGCTTTCTTT. Amino acids: CASSRMTGVNTEAFF.

This clonotype was recorded at least ten times. The chain employs TRBV5-1 and TRBJ2-6, with a possible D match to TRBD1 (6 bases). The ends were cut back, 4 bases at V and 0 bases at J, with 8 bases in the middle. The CDR3 sequence is 15 residues long. CDR1 SGHRS and CDR2 YFSETQ come from the germline V gene. The CDR3 bases are TGCGCCAGCAGCCGGGACAACTCTGGGGCCAACGTCCTGACTTTC. It is translated as CASSRDNSGANVLTF.

This clonotype was seen more than once but under ten times. V and J are TRBV6-1 and TRBJ1-2, with 7 bases aligning to TRBD1. The CDR3 extends over 14 amino acids. Per germline, CDR1 MNHNS and CDR2 SASEGT. V trimming: 6 bases; J trimming: 5 bases; junction bases outside the gene matches: 9. The CDR3 DNA is TGTGCCAGCAGCCGCGGACAGGAGCCTTATGGCTACACCTTC. It translates to CASSRGQEPYGYTF.

Comments on this clonotype: A clone one base away is much larger, so this may be a read error. The CDR3 DNA reads as TGTGCCAGCAGCTTATGGGCAGACTATGGCTACACCTTC. It codes for CASSLWADYGYTF. The V and J genes are TRBV7-8 and TRBJ1-2, with D hard to call. Germline assignment: CDR1 SGHVS and CDR2 FQNEAQ. Trimming left V 2 bases short and J 3 bases short, with 7 bases between. The CDR3 sequence is 13 residues long.

As concerns this clonotype: One end of the junction fails to match germline, which may point to a read error. The J gene is TRBJ2-2, the V gene TRBV7-7, with D possibly matching TRBD1 (5 bases). The germline gives CDR1 SSHAT, CDR2 FNYEAQ (reference sequence). The CDR3 extends over 16 amino acids. As DNA, the CDR3 is TGTGCTAGCAGCCCGCGGACAACTGCGAACACCGGGGAGCTGTTTTTT. This codes for CASSPRTTANTGELFF.

This clonotype was detected many times. The gene calls are TRBV20-1 and TRBJ2-7; possibly TRBD1 for D (6 bases). Germline-derived CDR1 and CDR2 are DFQATT and SNEGSKA (reference sequence). Trimming pared 2 bases from V and 0 bases from J, leaving 8 bases between. This CDR3 contains 13 residues. The CDR3: CSARRTASYEQYF. CDR3 coding DNA: TGCAGTGCTAGAAGGACAGCCTCCTACGAGCAGTACTTC.

This clonotype was counted only a few times. The rearrangement uses TRBV20-1 and TRBJ2-5, with 12 positions matching TRBD2. Germline loops: CDR1 DFQATT, CDR2 SNEGSKA (reference sequence). J gave up 5 bases and V 4 bases, and 17 bases lay outside the gene matches. The CDR3 is 18 amino acids. CDR3: CSAIIFLSSGGAGETQYF. The CDR3 coding sequence is TGCAGTGCTATCATCTTCTTGTCTAGCGGGGGGGCCGGGGAGACCCAGTACTTC.

This clonotype was seen ten or more times. The CDR3 reads CASSANGLEGYNEQFF. The CDR3 DNA follows: TGTGCCAGCAGCGCCAATGGACTGGAGGGCTACAATGAGCAGTTCTTC. The chain couples TRBV9 to TRBJ2-1, with D tentatively TRBD2 (6 bases). Trimming removed 3 bases at V and 3 bases at J, with 16 bases between. The germline gives CDR1 SGDLS, CDR2 YYNGEE. The CDR3 is 16 amino acids.